One and the same sample provided the 19 T cell receptor beta chains below, sequenced in a study of T cell responses to AZD1222 COVID-19 vaccine. Assay used: immunoSEQ multiplex PCR; TCRdb lists only in-frame clones, some missing. The table lists tens of thousands of clones, more than 75% of them singletons. Sequenced here: peripheral blood, sampled on day 0 of AZD1222 vaccination. Source of these receptors: an adult in good health.

Note on this clone: A much larger clonotype is one base distant, so this may be a read error. The sample contains more than one DNA sequence encoding this CDR3. The chain employs TRBV6-5 and TRBJ2-7, with a weak D call TRBD1 (6 bases). Trimming shortened V by 9 bases and J by 0 bases, and 15 bases separated the two germline ends. Germline V lookup: CDR1 MNHEY, CDR2 SVGAGI. The CDR3 runs 14 residues. CDR3 sequence: CASSTTGSSYEQYF. The CDR3 DNA reads as TGTGCCAGTAGCACCACAGGGAGCTCCTACGAGCAGTACTTC.

V usage is TRBV5-1 and J usage is TRBJ1-2; no definite D call. The CDR3 covers 14 residues. Per germline, CDR1 SGHRS and CDR2 YFSETQ. Between the trimmed V and J ends, which lost 0 bases and 10 bases, there was a span of 16 bases. CDR3 sequence (DNA): TGCGCCAGCAGCTTGGCCGGAGTGGGAGACGACTACACCTTC. Translation: CASSLAGVGDDYTF.

The chain carries TRBV7-9 and TRBJ1-6; D not certain. V shed 1 base and J shed 8 bases, with 3 bases lying between them. This CDR3 has 12 amino acids. Per the germline V gene, CDR1 is SEHNR and CDR2 is FQNEAQ (reference sequence). CDR3 nucleotide sequence: TGTGCCAGCAGCTTAGATTATTCACCCCTCCACTTT. This translates into CASSLDYSPLHF.

The CDR3 coding sequence is TGTGCCAGCAGTTACTCGGCGGGGGGCTTCACTGAAGCTTTCTTT. This translates into CASSYSAGGFTEAFF. The chain combines TRBV6-2 or TRBV6-3 with TRBJ1-1; D is perhaps TRBD1 (6 bases). The CDR3 length is 15 residues. V gave up 0 bases and J gave up 4 bases, with 12 bases separating them. The germline V gene has CDR1 MNHEY and CDR2 SVGEGT.

The chain is built from TRBV18 and TRBJ2-1; the match to TRBD2 covers 8 bases. Germline CDR1 and CDR2: KGHSH and LQKENI. CDR3 length: 14 amino acids. Trimming took 5 bases from V and 8 from J; bases not matched to a gene: 8. CDR3 residues: CASSFSGTDDEQFF. The CDR3 bases are TGTGCCAGCTCATTTAGCGGGACCGACGATGAGCAGTTCTTC.

The chain links TRBV5-1 to TRBJ2-7; TRBD1 matches at 7 bases. CDR3 size: 14 residues. The germline CDR1 and CDR2 sequences are SGHRS and YFSETQ. Unmatched junction bases numbered 10, after V lost 7 bases and J lost 3 bases. The CDR3 sequence: CASRRPGQNYEQYF. The CDR3 DNA reads TGCGCCAGCCGTAGACCGGGACAGAACTACGAGCAGTACTTC.

This clone has just a few counts. The J gene is TRBJ1-2, the V gene TRBV25-1; tentatively, D is TRBD1 (5 bases). Trimming stripped 4 bases from V and 8 bases from J, with 17 bases between. The CDR3 runs 14 residues. The germline CDR1 and CDR2 sequences are MGHDK and SYGVNS. CDR3 protein: CASSAQGPEFGYTF. DNA of the CDR3: TGTGCCAGCAGTGCCCAGGGACCCGAATTCGGCTACACCTTC.

V is TRBV5-1 and J is TRBJ2-2; a weak D match, TRBD1 (6 bases). The length of the CDR3 is 17 residues. Germline assignment: CDR1 SGHRS and CDR2 YFSETQ. V lost 0 bases and J lost 5, with 17 bases in between. The CDR3 region is CASSLGSLPGQTGELFF. The DNA for the CDR3 is TGCGCCAGCAGCTTGGGGAGCCTACCAGGACAGACCGGGGAGCTGTTTTTT.

This clone was observed a single time. CDR3 sequence reads: CASSYSGVDNYGYTF. CDR3 sequence (DNA): TGTGCCAGCAGTTACTCTGGGGTGGATAACTATGGCTACACCTTC. This rearrangement joins TRBV6-5 to TRBJ1-2, with D unresolved. Germline values: CDR1 MNHEY, CDR2 SVGAGI. There are 15 residues in the CDR3. Between the trimmed V and J ends, which lost 0 bases and 1 base, there was a span of 9 bases.

CDR3 sequence: CASSVASSGNTIYF. CDR3 bases: TGTGCCAGCAGCGTAGCTAGCTCTGGAAACACCATATATTTT. V gene TRBV9 combines with J gene TRBJ1-3; D is ambiguous. The CDR3 sequence is 14 residues long. The germline V gene has CDR1 SGDLS and CDR2 YYNGEE. V was trimmed by 0 bases and J by 0 bases, leaving 4 bases between them.

The V and J genes are TRBV10-1 and TRBJ1-3; D ambiguous. Germline V lookup: CDR1 WNHNN, CDR2 SYGVQD (reference sequence). Trimming removed 6 bases from V and 2 bases from J, with 14 bases in between. The CDR3 contains 15 residues. The CDR3 DNA reads TGCGCCAGCAGCGGATCATGGTGGCCTGGAAACACCATATATTTT. As protein: CASSGSWWPGNTIYF.

V is TRBV7-2 and J is TRBJ1-6, with D possibly being TRBD1 (6 bases). The CDR3 contains 15 residues. Germline V gene lookup returns CDR1 SGHTA and CDR2 FQGNSA. Trimming left V 1 base short and J 14 bases short, with 18 bases between. This CDR3 reads CASSLVRDTKFTLHF. CDR3 nucleotide sequence: TGTGCCAGCAGCTTAGTTCGGGACACCAAATTCACCCTCCACTTT.

The chain employs TRBV28 and TRBJ1-1; D is ambiguous. The V end lost 3 bases, the J end lost 5 bases, and 4 bases lay between the germline ends. This CDR3 has 11 amino acids. In germline, CDR1 is MDHEN, CDR2 SYDVKM. The CDR3 loop reads CASSFGTEAFF. The CDR3, as DNA: TGTGCCAGCAGTTTCGGTACTGAAGCTTTCTTT.

V and J are TRBV4-1 and TRBJ1-4; tentatively, D is TRBD1 (5 bases). The V and J ends lost 1 base and 2 bases respectively, with 11 bases between them. This CDR3 is 16 amino acids long. Germline CDR1 and CDR2: MGHRA and YSYEKL. The CDR3 bases are TGCGCCAGCAGCCAAGGACCCAGGGCTACTAATGAAAAACTGTTTTTT. This codes for CASSQGPRATNEKLFF.

The chain has TRBV6-1 and TRBJ1-5, with D possibly TRBD1 on 6 matching bases. The CDR3 consists of 15 residues. Deletions cut 2 bases from V and 4 bases from J, with 12 bases between. Germline-derived CDR1 and CDR2 are MNHNS and SASEGT. CDR3 loop: CASSETGHFNQPQHF. The DNA for the CDR3 is TGTGCCAGCAGTGAAACGGGACACTTTAATCAGCCCCAGCATTTT.

This clone was picked up a small number of times. The chain carries TRBV30 and TRBJ1-1; 8 nucleotides line up with TRBD1. The V gene end was trimmed by 1 base and the J gene end by 3 bases; junction bases not matched to a gene: 1. Germline V gene data show CDR1 as GTSNPN and CDR2 as SVGIG (reference sequence). CDR3 length equals 13 residues. The CDR3 here is CAWSDRGDTEAFF. For the CDR3, the DNA is TGTGCCTGGAGTGACAGGGGGGACACTGAAGCTTTCTTT.

The genes are TRBV27 and TRBJ2-1, with 8 bases lining up with TRBD1. CDR1 MNHEY and CDR2 SMNVEV come from the germline V gene (reference sequence). This CDR3 spans 15 amino acids. V was clipped by 6 bases and J by 1 base; unmatched bases: 5. CDR3 loop: CASSLDRVSYNEQFF. The CDR3 region has the DNA TGTGCCAGCAGCTTGGACAGGGTTTCCTACAATGAGCAGTTCTTC.

V and J are TRBV5-1 and TRBJ2-7; a weak D match, TRBD1 (6 bases). Trimming took 4 bases from V and 4 from J, leaving 9 bases between them. The germline CDR1 and CDR2 sequences are SGHRS and YFSETQ. This CDR3 is 12 amino acids long. The CDR3 region is CASSPQGYEQYF. In DNA form, the CDR3 reads TGCGCCAGCAGCCCACAGGGATACGAGCAGTACTTC.

The count of this clone is one. The chain is built from TRBV5-1 and TRBJ1-5, with D tentatively TRBD1 (5 bases). The CDR3 is 17 amino acids. Trimming cost V 0 bases and J 7 bases, with 20 bases left between them. From germline, CDR1 is SGHRS and CDR2 YFSETQ. For the CDR3, the DNA is TGCGCCAGCAGCTTGGTGGCCGGGAGAGGGGAGGGCCAGCCCCAGCATTTT. This sequence encodes CASSLVAGRGEGQPQHF.